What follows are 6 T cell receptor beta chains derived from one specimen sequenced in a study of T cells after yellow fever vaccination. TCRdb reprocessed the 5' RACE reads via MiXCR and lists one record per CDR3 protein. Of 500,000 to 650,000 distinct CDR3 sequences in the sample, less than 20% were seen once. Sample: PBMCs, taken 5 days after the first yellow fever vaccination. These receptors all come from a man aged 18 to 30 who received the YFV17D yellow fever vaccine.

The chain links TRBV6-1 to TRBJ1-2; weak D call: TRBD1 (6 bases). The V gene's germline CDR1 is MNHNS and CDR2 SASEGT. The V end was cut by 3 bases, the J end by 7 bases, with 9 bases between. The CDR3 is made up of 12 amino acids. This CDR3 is CASSDQGSGYTF. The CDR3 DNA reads TGTGCCAGCAGTGACCAGGGGAGTGGCTACACCTTC.

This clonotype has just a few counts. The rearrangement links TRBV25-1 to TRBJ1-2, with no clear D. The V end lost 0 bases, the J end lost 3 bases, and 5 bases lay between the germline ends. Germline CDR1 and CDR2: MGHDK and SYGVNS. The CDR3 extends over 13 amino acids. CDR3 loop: CASSEYTDYGYTF. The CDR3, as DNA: TGTGCCAGCAGTGAATACACGGACTATGGCTACACCTTC.

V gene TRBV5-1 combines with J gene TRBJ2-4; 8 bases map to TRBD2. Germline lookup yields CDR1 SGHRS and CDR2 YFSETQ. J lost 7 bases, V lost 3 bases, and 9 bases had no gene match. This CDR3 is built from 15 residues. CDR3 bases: TGCGCCAGCAGCTCGGTGGCGGGGGGTGGCAACATTCAGTACTTC. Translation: CASSSVAGGGNIQYF.

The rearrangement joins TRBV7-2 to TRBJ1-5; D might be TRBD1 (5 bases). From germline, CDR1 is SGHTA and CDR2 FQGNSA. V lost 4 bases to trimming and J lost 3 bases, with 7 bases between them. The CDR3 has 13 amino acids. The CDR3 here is CASSWGINQPQHF. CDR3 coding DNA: TGTGCCAGCAGCTGGGGCATCAATCAGCCCCAGCATTTT.

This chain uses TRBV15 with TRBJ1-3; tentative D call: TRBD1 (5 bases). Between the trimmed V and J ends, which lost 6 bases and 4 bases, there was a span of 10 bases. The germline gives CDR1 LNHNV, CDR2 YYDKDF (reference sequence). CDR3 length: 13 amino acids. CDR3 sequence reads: CATRWDRGNTIYF. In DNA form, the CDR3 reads TGTGCCACCAGATGGGACCGCGGAAACACCATATATTTT.

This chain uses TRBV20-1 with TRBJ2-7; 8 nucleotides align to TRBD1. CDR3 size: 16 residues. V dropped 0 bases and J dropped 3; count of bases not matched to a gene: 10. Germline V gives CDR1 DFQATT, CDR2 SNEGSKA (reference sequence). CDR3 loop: CSARDQEGQGLYEQYF. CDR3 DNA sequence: TGCAGTGCTAGAGATCAGGAAGGACAGGGCCTCTACGAGCAGTACTTC.